The source of this TCR beta chain is a study of cytomegalovirus exposure and HLA in healthy donors. Findings of the study overall: The authors later found most CMV-associated TCR beta chains appeared HLA-restricted. In an earlier analysis, about 87% or about 30%: the productive usage of most TCR beta V segments. An assumption of roughly uniform sequencing depth across donors underlay the presence/absence analyses.

The PCR was carried out with 60 Vbeta primers and 13 Jbeta primers. Original data processing: Later reanalysis found 80 million or so unique TCR beta chains, around 11 million of them shared. TCRdb's copy holds only in-frame clones and misses some; the assay was immunoSEQ multiplex PCR. That table gives V, J and clone size, and the DNA gave D and trimming. This sample yields about 130,000 clones, of which more than 65% are seen a single time; 3% to 4% belongs to the top ten. In germline, CDR1 is MGHDK, CDR2 SYGVNS. V lost 0 bases and J 4 bases, leaving 10 bases between the germline ends. The CDR3 contains 14 residues. In regard to this clone: Antigen: not known.

This receptor was identified in a man between 18 and 35 years old in good health and CMV-seropositive. V is TRBV25-1 and J is TRBJ2-7; TRBD1 might be the D (5 bases). Specimen: PBMCs. DNA for the CDR3: TGTGCCAGCAGTGAATATGGCCCAGGGTACGAGCAGTACTTC. Translation: CASSEYGPGYEQYF.